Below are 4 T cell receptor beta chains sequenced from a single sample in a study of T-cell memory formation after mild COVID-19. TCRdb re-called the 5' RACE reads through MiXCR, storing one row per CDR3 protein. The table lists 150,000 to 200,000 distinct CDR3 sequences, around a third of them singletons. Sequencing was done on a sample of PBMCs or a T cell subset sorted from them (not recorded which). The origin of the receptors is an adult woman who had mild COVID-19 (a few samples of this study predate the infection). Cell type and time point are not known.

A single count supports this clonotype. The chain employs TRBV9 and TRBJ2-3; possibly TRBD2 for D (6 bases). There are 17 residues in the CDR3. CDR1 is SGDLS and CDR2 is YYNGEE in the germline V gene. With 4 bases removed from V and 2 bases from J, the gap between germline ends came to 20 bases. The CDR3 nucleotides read TGTGCCAGCAGCCAAAGCGGTGGTAGCGGAGCCACAGATACGCAGTATTTT. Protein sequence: CASSQSGGSGATDTQYF.

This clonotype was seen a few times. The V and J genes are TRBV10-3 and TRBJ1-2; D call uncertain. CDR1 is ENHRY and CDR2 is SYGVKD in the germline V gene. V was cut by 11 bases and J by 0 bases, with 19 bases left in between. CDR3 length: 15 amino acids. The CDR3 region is CAYSPGLLSNYGYTF. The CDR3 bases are TGTGCCTATTCTCCGGGCCTCTTGTCTAACTATGGCTACACCTTC.

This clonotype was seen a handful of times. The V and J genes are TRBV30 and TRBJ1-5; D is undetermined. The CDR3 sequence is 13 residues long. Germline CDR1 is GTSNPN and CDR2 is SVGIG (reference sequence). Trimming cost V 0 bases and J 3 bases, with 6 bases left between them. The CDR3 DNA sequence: TGTGCCTGGAGTGTACGGACCAATCAGCCCCAGCATTTT. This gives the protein CAWSVRTNQPQHF.

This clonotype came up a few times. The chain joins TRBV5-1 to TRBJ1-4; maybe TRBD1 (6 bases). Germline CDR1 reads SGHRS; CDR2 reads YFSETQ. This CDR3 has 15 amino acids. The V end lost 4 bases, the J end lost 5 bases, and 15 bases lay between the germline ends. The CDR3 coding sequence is TGCGCCAGCAGCCCAGAAGGACAGAGAAATGAAAAACTGTTTTTT. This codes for CASSPEGQRNEKLFF. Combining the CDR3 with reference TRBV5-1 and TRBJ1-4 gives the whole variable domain KAGVTQTPRYLIKTRGQQVTLSCSPISGHRSVSWYQQTPGQGLQFLFEYFSETQRNKGNFPGRFSGRQFSNSRSEMNVSTLELGDSALYLCASSPEGQRNEKLFFGSGTQLSVL.